Following are 20 T cell receptor beta chains from one sample sequenced in a study of type 1 and type 2 diabetes patients. Genomic DNA was the PCR template. Amplification of the beta chain CDR3 used 30 forward and 13 reverse multiplex primers. Via MiXCR, TCRdb re-called the multiplex PCR reads, giving one row per CDR3 protein. The data contain 280,000 or so distinct CDR3 sequences, 45% to 60% of them singletons. Sequencing was performed on peripheral blood mononuclear cells (PBMCs). These receptors came from a man between 18 and 29 years old with type 2 diabetes.

The table lists this clonotype with many counts. This chain uses TRBV2 with TRBJ1-1; 7 nucleotides match TRBD1. The V gene end was trimmed by 4 bases and the J gene end by 3 bases; junction bases not matched to a gene: 8. Germline CDR1 SNHLY, CDR2 FYNNEI. The CDR3 runs 15 residues. CDR3 sequence (DNA): TGTGCCAGCAGTGGGACAGGACAGATTTACACTGAAGCTTTCTTT. This codes for CASSGTGQIYTEAFF. The full variable domain, rest sourced from reference TRBV2 and TRBJ1-1, is EPEVTQTPSHQVTQMGQEVILRCVPISNHLYFYWYRQILGQKVEFLVSFYNNEISEKSEIFDDQFSVERPDGSNFTLKIRSTKLEDSAMYFCASSGTGQIYTEAFFGQGTRLTVV.

V gene TRBV28 combines with J gene TRBJ2-7; 11 bases map to TRBD1. Germline V gene sequence: CDR1 MDHEN, CDR2 SYDVKM. The CDR3 has 13 amino acids. Trimming cost V 9 bases and J 1 base; bases outside gene matches: 2. This CDR3 is CASGDRGSYEQYF. DNA of the CDR3: TGTGCCAGTGGGGACAGGGGGTCCTACGAGCAGTACTTC.

This rearrangement joins TRBV12-3 or TRBV12-4 to TRBJ2-7; the D gene could be TRBD1 or TRBD2 (5 bases each). V was pared by 3 bases and J by 8 bases, with 17 bases between. The CDR3 spans 14 residues. The CDR3 DNA reads as TGTGCCAGCAGTTTGAGGGGCCTCTATGGGAAGCAGTACTTC. Translating it yields CASSLRGLYGKQYF.

This clonotype was observed a handful of times. The chain is built from TRBV27 and TRBJ1-1; no reliable D call. The CDR3 spans 15 residues. Trimming shortened V by 2 bases and J by 1 base, and 11 bases separated the two germline ends. The germline CDR1 and CDR2 sequences are MNHEY and SMNVEV (reference sequence). CDR3 DNA: TGTGCCAGCAGTTTACAGCCTTTTAGGAACACTGAAGCTTTCTTT. Residues: CASSLQPFRNTEAFF.

The chain employs TRBV7-6 and TRBJ2-2, with a weak D call TRBD1 (5 bases). The CDR3 extends over 16 amino acids. Trimming removed 1 base at V and 5 bases at J, with 14 bases between. The germline gives CDR1 SGHVS, CDR2 FNYEAQ. The CDR3 region has the DNA TGTGCCAGCAGCTTAGATCGGCAGGGTGGGACCGGGGAGCTGTTTTTT. Encoded protein: CASSLDRQGGTGELFF.

The CDR3 loop is CASSLDGAVGEQYF. The CDR3 DNA sequence: TGTGCCAGCAGCTTAGACGGGGCCGTGGGGGAGCAGTACTTC. This sequence joins TRBV7-2 and TRBJ2-7, with D perhaps matching TRBD1 or TRBD2 (5 bases each). With 1 base removed from V and 7 bases from J, the gap between germline ends came to 14 bases. CDR1 is SGHTA, CDR2 FQGNSA, per germline. This CDR3 has 14 amino acids.

The CDR3 region is CAISALAGGQETQYF. The CDR3, as DNA: TGTGCCATCAGTGCATTAGCGGGGGGTCAAGAGACCCAGTACTTC. The chain links TRBV11-2 to TRBJ2-5; 10 bases map to TRBD2. J gave up 2 bases and V 10 bases, and 10 bases lay outside the gene matches. CDR1 and CDR2 (germline): SGHAT, FQNNGV. This CDR3 spans 15 amino acids.

This clonotype was found a few times. This chain joins TRBV11-1 and TRBJ1-1, with D perhaps matching TRBD1 (5 bases). Looked up from germline, CDR1 is SGHAT and CDR2 is FQDESV (reference sequence). CDR3 length: 15 residues. Between the trimmed V and J ends, which lost 4 bases and 1 base, there was a span of 13 bases. The CDR3 DNA sequence: TGTGCCAGCAGCTCATATGGGGACGGGAACACTGAAGCTTTCTTT. It encodes CASSSYGDGNTEAFF. Full variable domain (remainder filled in from reference TRBV11-1 and TRBJ1-1): EAEVAQSPRYKITEKSQAVAFWCDPISGHATLYWYRQILGQGPELLVQFQDESVVDDSQLPKDRFSAERLKGVDSTLKIQPAELGDSAMYLCASSSYGDGNTEAFFGQGTRLTVV.

This clonotype was detected only a few times. V usage is TRBV13 and J usage is TRBJ2-7, with 8 bases fitting TRBD2. V gave up 5 bases and J gave up 3 bases; unmatched junction bases: 6. Germline CDR1 is PRHDT and CDR2 is FYEKMQ (reference sequence). The CDR3 spans 14 residues. CDR3 sequence: CASSPPGGNYEQYF. DNA of the CDR3: TGTGCCAGCAGCCCCCCGGGGGGGAACTACGAGCAGTACTTC. Full variable domain (outside the CDR3, taken from reference TRBV13 and TRBJ2-7): AAGVIQSPRHLIKEKRETATLKCYPIPRHDTVYWYQQGPGQDPQFLISFYEKMQSDKGSIPDRFSAQQFSDYHSELNMSSLELGDSALYFCASSPPGGNYEQYFGPGTRLTVT.

In this sample, this clonotype turned up once. The gene calls are TRBV3-1 and TRBJ2-2, with 9 bases fitting TRBD1. This CDR3 is 16 amino acids long. The germline CDR1 and CDR2 sequences are LGHDT and YNNKEL (reference sequence). J gave up 6 bases and V 4 bases, and 9 bases lay outside the gene matches. The CDR3 sequence: CASSPGTGYVAGELFF. The CDR3 region has the DNA TGTGCCAGCAGCCCCGGGACAGGGTATGTGGCCGGGGAGCTGTTTTTT.

The chain is built from TRBV28 and TRBJ2-1, with D unclear. Germline assignment: CDR1 MDHEN and CDR2 SYDVKM. The CDR3 has 11 residues. Trimming removed 5 bases from V and 8 bases from J, with 7 bases in between. DNA for the CDR3: TGTGCCAGCAGTGGTTTTCATGAGCAGTTCTTC. Residues: CASSGFHEQFF.

The V gene is TRBV10-1, the J gene TRBJ2-1, with unresolved D. The CDR3 has 13 amino acids. CDR1 is WNHNN, CDR2 SYGVQD, per germline (reference sequence). Trimming took 0 bases from V and 10 from J, leaving 10 bases between them. The CDR3 loop is CASSESYGREQFF. CDR3 nucleotide sequence: TGCGCCAGCAGTGAGTCGTACGGTAGGGAGCAGTTCTTC.

In the case of this clonotype: The junction departs from the called germline gene at one end, perhaps through a read error. V usage is TRBV10-1 and J usage is TRBJ2-3; 10 bases align to TRBD2. Germline V gene lookup returns CDR1 WNHNN and CDR2 SYGVQD (reference sequence). This CDR3 spans 16 amino acids. In DNA form, the CDR3 reads TGCGCCAGCAGCCTCAGCGGGAGGGCCGGCGCAGATACGCAGTGTTTT. This codes for CASSLSGRAGADTQCF.

Turning to this clonotype: One junction end disagrees with the germline gene, perhaps due to a read error. The CDR3: CASSPGLAVKEHRGVVF. The CDR3 bases are TGTGCCAGCAGTCCGGGACTAGCGGTAAAGGAACACCGGGGAGTTGTTTTT. The rearrangement uses TRBV2 and TRBJ2-2; 11 bases agree with TRBD2. Germline V CDR1 and CDR2: SNHLY, FYNNEI. CDR3 length: 17 amino acids.

V usage is TRBV29-1 and J usage is TRBJ2-1; D ambiguous. There are 15 residues in the CDR3. Trimming removed 3 bases at V and 1 base at J, with 13 bases between. Germline V CDR1 and CDR2: SQVTM, ANQGSEA. DNA for the CDR3: TGCAGCGTTGAGGTCTGGCAGAGTTCCTACAATGAGCAGTTCTTC. It encodes CSVEVWQSSYNEQFF.

J is TRBJ2-1 and V is TRBV6-1; no clear D. There are 12 residues in the CDR3. The germline V gene has CDR1 MNHNS and CDR2 SASEGT. Trimming pared 7 bases from V and 6 bases from J, leaving 10 bases between. CDR3 loop: CASTARPNEQFF. The CDR3 DNA reads as TGTGCCAGCACTGCGAGGCCCAATGAGCAGTTCTTC.

This clonotype was picked up one time. This may come from a read error, since a much larger clone is one base off. This rearrangement joins TRBV2 to TRBJ1-1; TRBD1 might be the D (5 bases). This CDR3 has 14 amino acids. Germline V gene lookup returns CDR1 SNHLY and CDR2 FYNNEI. The CDR3 protein is CASSMGPPNAEAFF. CDR3 nucleotide sequence: TGTGCCAGCAGCATGGGACCGCCGAACGCTGAAGCTTTCTTT. The entire variable domain, with the rest obtained from reference TRBV2 and TRBJ1-1, is as follows: EPEVTQTPSHQVTQMGQEVILRCVPISNHLYFYWYRQILGQKVEFLVSFYNNEISEKSEIFDDQFSVERPDGSNFTLKIRSTKLEDSAMYFCASSMGPPNAEAFFGQGTRLTVV.

The rearrangement links TRBV20-1 to TRBJ2-7, with D hard to call. The germline V gene encodes CDR1 DFQATT and CDR2 SNEGSKA (reference sequence). V was shortened by 1 base and J by 6 bases, with 10 bases between the two germline ends. This CDR3 is 12 amino acids long. In DNA form, the CDR3 reads TGCAGTGCTAGAGCACATCTCGGCGAGCAGTACTTC. Translated, it gives CSARAHLGEQYF.

This clonotype was observed a single time. The rearrangement joins TRBV11-2 to TRBJ2-1, with 11 bases that match TRBD2. The length of the CDR3 is 18 residues. J was trimmed by 2 bases and V by 5 bases; bases with no gene match: 11. Per germline, CDR1 SGHAT and CDR2 FQNNGV. CDR3 protein: CASSHGTSGTPPYNEQFF. The CDR3, as DNA: TGTGCCAGCAGCCATGGGACTAGCGGCACACCTCCCTACAATGAGCAGTTCTTC.

CDR3 region: CASSPRGSEQYF. CDR3 sequence (DNA): TGTGCCAGCAGCCCAAGGGGGAGCGAGCAGTACTTC. V gene TRBV28 combines with J gene TRBJ2-7; tentative D call: TRBD1 (6 bases). Germline V CDR1 and CDR2: MDHEN, SYDVKM. This CDR3 contains 12 residues. The ends were cut back, 6 bases at V and 6 bases at J, with 12 bases in the middle. Variable domain in full (rest from reference TRBV28 and TRBJ2-7): DVKVTQSSRYLVKRTGEKVFLECVQDMDHENMFWYRQDPGLGLRLIYFSYDVKMKEKGDIPEGYSVSREKKERFSLILESASTNQTSMYLCASSPRGSEQYFGPGTRLTVT.